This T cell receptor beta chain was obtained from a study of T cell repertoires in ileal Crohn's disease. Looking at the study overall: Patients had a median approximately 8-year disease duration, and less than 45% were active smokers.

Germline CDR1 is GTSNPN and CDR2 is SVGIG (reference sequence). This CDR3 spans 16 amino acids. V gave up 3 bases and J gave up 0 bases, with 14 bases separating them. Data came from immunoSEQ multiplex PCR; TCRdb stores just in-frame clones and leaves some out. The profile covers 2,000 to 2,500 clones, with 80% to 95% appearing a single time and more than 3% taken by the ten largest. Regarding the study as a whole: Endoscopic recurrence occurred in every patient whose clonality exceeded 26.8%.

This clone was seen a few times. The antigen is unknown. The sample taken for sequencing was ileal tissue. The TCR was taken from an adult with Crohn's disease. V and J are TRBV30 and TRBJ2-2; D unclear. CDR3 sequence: CAWRSTRISNTGELFF. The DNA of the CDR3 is TGTGCCTGGAGATCCACTCGTATTTCGAACACCGGGGAGCTGTTTTTT.